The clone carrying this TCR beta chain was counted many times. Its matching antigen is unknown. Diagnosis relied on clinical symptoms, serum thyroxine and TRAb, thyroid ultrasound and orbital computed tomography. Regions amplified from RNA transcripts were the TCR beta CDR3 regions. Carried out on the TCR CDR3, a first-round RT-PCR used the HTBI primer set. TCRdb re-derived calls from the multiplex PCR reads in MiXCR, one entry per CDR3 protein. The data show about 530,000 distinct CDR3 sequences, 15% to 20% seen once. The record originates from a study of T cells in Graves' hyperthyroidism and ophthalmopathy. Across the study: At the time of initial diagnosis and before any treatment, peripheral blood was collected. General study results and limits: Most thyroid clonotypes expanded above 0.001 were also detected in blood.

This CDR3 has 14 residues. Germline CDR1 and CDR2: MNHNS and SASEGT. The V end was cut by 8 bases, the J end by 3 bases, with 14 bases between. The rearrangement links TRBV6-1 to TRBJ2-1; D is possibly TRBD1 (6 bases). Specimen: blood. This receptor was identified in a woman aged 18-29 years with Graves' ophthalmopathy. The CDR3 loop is CASYSQGYYNEQFF. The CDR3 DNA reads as TGTGCCAGCTACAGTCAGGGGTACTACAATGAGCAGTTCTTC.